This TCR beta chain stems from a study of response to subunit inactivated influenza vaccine. Study-wide results and caveats: The authors offered the suggestion that each seasonal influenza vaccination recruits few new T cells.

MiXCR was run by TCRdb on the RT-PCR reads, yielding one entry per CDR3 protein. Here the sample spans hundreds of thousands of distinct CDR3 sequences, about a tenth being singletons. This clonotype was recorded at least ten times. The antigen remains undetermined. The sequence derives from a man aged 50 to 60 who received an inactivated influenza vaccine. Here the sequenced sample was PBMCs from blood, taken roughly 47 days after vaccination.

DNA for the CDR3: TGCAGCGTTCGTCCTAGCGGGAGGAGCTCCTACAATGAGCAGTTCTTC. It encodes CSVRPSGRSSYNEQFF. V usage is TRBV29-1 and J usage is TRBJ2-1; 11 bases are shared with TRBD2. The V and J ends lost 5 bases and 0 bases, in that order; junction bases with no gene match: 6. The CDR3 runs to 16 residues. Germline-derived CDR1 and CDR2 are SQVTM and ANQGSEA.